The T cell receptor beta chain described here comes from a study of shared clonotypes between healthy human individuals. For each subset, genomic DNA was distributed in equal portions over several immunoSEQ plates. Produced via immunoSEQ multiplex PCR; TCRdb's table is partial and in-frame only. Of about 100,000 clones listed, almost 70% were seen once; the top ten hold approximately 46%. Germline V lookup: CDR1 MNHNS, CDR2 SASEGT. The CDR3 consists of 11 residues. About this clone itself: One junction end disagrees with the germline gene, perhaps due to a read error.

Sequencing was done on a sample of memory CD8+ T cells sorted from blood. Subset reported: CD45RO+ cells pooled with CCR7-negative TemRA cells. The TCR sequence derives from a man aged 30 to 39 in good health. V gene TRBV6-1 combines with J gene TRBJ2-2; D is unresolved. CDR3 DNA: TGTGCCAGCGGTGATGCCGGGGAGCTGTTTTTT. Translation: CASGDAGELFF.